The 30 T cell receptor beta chains in this list originate from one sample, sequenced in a study of beta chain features in type 1 diabetes. The investigators reverse transcribed all of the isolated RNA, so they sequenced expressed TCRB transcripts. Method: immunoSEQ multiplex PCR; TCRdb's copy keeps in-frame clones and lacks some. This sample has roughly 350,000 clones, with more than 9.5% found just once. The sequenced sample was naive CD4+ T cells from blood. The source is a woman in her 30s in good health.

The rearrangement links TRBV7-9 to TRBJ2-7; 14 bases are a match to TRBD2. V was clipped by 5 bases and J by 3 bases; unmatched bases: 3. The V gene's germline CDR1 is SEHNR and CDR2 FQNEAQ (reference sequence). The CDR3 covers 15 residues. CDR3 in amino acids: CASSIGTSGSYEQYF. The DNA of the CDR3 is TGTGCCAGCAGCATTGGGACTAGCGGGAGCTACGAGCAGTACTTC.

This clone was observed a handful of times. This chain links TRBV11-2 with TRBJ2-7; the D gene is possibly TRBD1 (6 bases). Trimming took off 4 bases at V and 2 bases at J, with 18 bases between the two ends. The germline V gene has CDR1 SGHAT and CDR2 FQNNGV. The CDR3 spans 16 residues. The chain's CDR3 is CASSSTHPGHTYEQYF. The CDR3 DNA sequence: TGTGCCAGCAGCTCAACACATCCGGGACATACCTACGAGCAGTACTTC.

This clone was seen only a few times. CDR3 sequence reads: CASSLPSGDFTGELFF. CDR3 in DNA: TGTGCCAGCAGCTTGCCTAGCGGGGACTTCACCGGGGAGCTGTTTTTT. The genes are TRBV5-4 and TRBJ2-2; 9 positions agree with TRBD2. With 1 base clipped from V and 4 bases from J, the junction kept 5 bases outside the gene matches. Germline lookup yields CDR1 SGHNT and CDR2 YYREEE (reference sequence). The CDR3 runs 16 residues.

The chain has TRBV9 and TRBJ2-1; D might be TRBD2 (6 bases). The CDR3 has 15 residues. From germline, CDR1 is SGDLS and CDR2 YYNGEE. V was cut by 4 bases and J by 2 bases, with 13 bases left in between. The CDR3, as DNA: TGTGCCAGCAGCCCCCGGGGGTTGACCTACAATGAGCAGTTCTTC. Translated: CASSPRGLTYNEQFF.

This CDR3 reads CASTRVQETQYF. The CDR3 DNA reads TGTGCCAGTACCAGGGTTCAAGAGACCCAGTACTTC. The V gene is TRBV7-9, the J gene TRBJ2-5; D is perhaps TRBD1 (5 bases). The CDR3 length is 12 residues. Between the trimmed V and J ends, which lost 9 bases and 2 bases, there was a span of 10 bases. Per the germline V gene, CDR1 is SEHNR and CDR2 is FQNEAQ (reference sequence). Based on the CDR3 plus reference TRBV7-9 and TRBJ2-5, the full variable domain is DTGVSQNPRHKITKRGQNVTFRCDPISEHNRLYWYRQTLGQGPEFLTYFQNEAQLEKSRLLSDRFSAERPKGSFSTLEIQRTEQGDSAMYLCASTRVQETQYFGPGTRLLVL.

V gene TRBV6-5 combines with J gene TRBJ2-1; the D gene is possibly TRBD2 (6 bases). Per germline, CDR1 MNHEY and CDR2 SVGAGI. Trimming cost V 5 bases and J 5 bases, with 16 bases left between them. The CDR3 has 15 residues. CDR3 in DNA: TGTGCCAGCAGTCTACGGCGGGACCCTAACAATGAGCAGTTCTTC. Its translation: CASSLRRDPNNEQFF.

The chain joins TRBV18 to TRBJ2-7; 10 bases line up with TRBD1. In germline, CDR1 is KGHSH, CDR2 LQKENI. This CDR3 is 16 amino acids long. The trim removed 3 bases at V and 7 bases at J, leaving 12 bases unmatched. The chain's CDR3 is CASSPGTGDMRWEQYF. The CDR3 nucleotides are TGTGCCAGCTCACCCGGGACAGGGGACATGAGGTGGGAGCAGTACTTC.

Only a few counts were recorded for this clone. The chain employs TRBV7-3 and TRBJ2-3; 9 bases align to TRBD1. In germline, CDR1 is SGHTA, CDR2 FQGTGA. Trimming took 4 bases from V and 1 from J; bases not matched to a gene: 3. The CDR3 has 15 amino acids. The CDR3 reads CASSYGTGRTDTQYF. In DNA form, the CDR3 reads TGTGCCAGCAGCTACGGGACAGGGCGCACAGATACGCAGTATTTT.

Comment on this clone: The same CDR3 can be traced to other DNA sequences in this sample. CDR3 sequence: CASSLGGNQETQYF. The CDR3 region has the DNA TGCGCCAGCAGCTTGGGGGGCAACCAAGAGACCCAGTACTTC. The chain uses TRBV5-1 and TRBJ2-5, with D possibly matching TRBD1 (5 bases). The CDR3 totals 14 residues. Germline V CDR1 and CDR2: SGHRS, YFSETQ. V lost 0 bases to trimming and J lost 0 bases, with 6 bases between them.

A few counts support this clone. V gene TRBV28 combines with J gene TRBJ2-1; D may be TRBD2 (5 bases). V was trimmed by 3 bases and J by 5 bases, leaving 14 bases between them. Germline V CDR1 and CDR2: MDHEN, SYDVKM. This CDR3 contains 15 residues. CDR3 in amino acids: CASSLTGVGNNEQFF. In DNA form, the CDR3 reads TGTGCCAGCAGTTTGACCGGGGTCGGGAACAATGAGCAGTTCTTC. The whole variable domain, filled in from reference TRBV28 and TRBJ2-1, reads DVKVTQSSRYLVKRTGEKVFLECVQDMDHENMFWYRQDPGLGLRLIYFSYDVKMKEKGDIPEGYSVSREKKERFSLILESASTNQTSMYLCASSLTGVGNNEQFFGPGTRLTVL.

The sample holds a few counts of this clone. This sequence joins TRBV28 and TRBJ1-2; D possibly corresponds to TRBD1 (5 bases). Per the germline V gene, CDR1 is MDHEN and CDR2 is SYDVKM. Trimming pared 4 bases from V and 3 bases from J, leaving 9 bases between. The CDR3 spans 13 residues. CDR3 amino acids: CASSSKGDYGYTF. The CDR3 DNA follows: TGTGCCAGCAGTTCGAAAGGGGACTATGGCTACACCTTC.

The rearrangement links TRBV7-9 to TRBJ2-2; 11 bases align to TRBD1. The CDR3 has 17 amino acids. With V trimmed by 4 bases and J by 5 bases, 9 bases remained unmatched. Germline V gives CDR1 SEHNR, CDR2 FQNEAQ (reference sequence). For the CDR3, the DNA is TGTGCCAGCAGCTCTCCATGGACAGGGGGCGAAACCGGGGAGCTGTTTTTT. It yields the protein CASSSPWTGGETGELFF.

Only a few counts were recorded for this clone. This rearrangement joins TRBV7-9 to TRBJ2-2; 11 nucleotides line up with TRBD2. Germline assignment: CDR1 SEHNR and CDR2 FQNEAQ (reference sequence). V lost 5 bases, J lost 4 bases, and 6 bases stayed unmatched. There are 16 residues in the CDR3. The CDR3: CASSLSGRAITGELFF. CDR3 nucleotides: TGTGCCAGCAGCCTTAGCGGGAGGGCCATCACCGGGGAGCTGTTTTTT. The complete variable domain, with remaining parts taken from reference TRBV7-9 and TRBJ2-2, reads DTGVSQNPRHKITKRGQNVTFRCDPISEHNRLYWYRQTLGQGPEFLTYFQNEAQLEKSRLLSDRFSAERPKGSFSTLEIQRTEQGDSAMYLCASSLSGRAITGELFFGEGSRLTVL.

The chain recombines TRBV7-2 with TRBJ2-1; 12 nucleotides line up with TRBD1. V lost 4 bases, J lost 10 bases, and 17 bases stayed unmatched. The CDR3 has 18 residues. In germline, CDR1 is SGHTA, CDR2 FQGNSA. The CDR3 sequence: CASSSPGQGAIRAEEQFF. For the CDR3, the DNA is TGTGCCAGCAGCTCCCCGGGACAGGGGGCAATCCGTGCCGAGGAGCAGTTCTTC. Full variable domain (missing parts from reference TRBV7-2 and TRBJ2-1): GAGVSQSPSNKVTEKGKDVELRCDPISGHTALYWYRQSLGQGLEFLIYFQGNSAPDKSGLPSDRFSAERTGGSVSTLTIQRTQQEDSAVYLCASSSPGQGAIRAEEQFFGPGTRLTVL.

J is TRBJ2-2 and V is TRBV7-3; 9 nucleotides align to TRBD2. V lost 1 base to trimming and J lost 6 bases; unmatched junction nucleotides: 3. This CDR3 is 15 amino acids long. Germline-derived CDR1 and CDR2 are SGHTA and FQGTGA. The CDR3 protein is CASSLMRGGPGELFF. CDR3 bases: TGTGCCAGCAGCTTAATGCGGGGGGGACCCGGGGAGCTGTTTTTT. The variable domain in full, completed from reference TRBV7-3 and TRBJ2-2, reads GAGVSQTPSNKVTEKGKYVELRCDPISGHTALYWYRQSLGQGPEFLIYFQGTGAADDSGLPNDRFFAVRPEGSVSTLKIQRTERGDSAVYLCASSLMRGGPGELFFGEGSRLTVL.

The chain recombines TRBV28 with TRBJ2-7; the match to TRBD1 covers 8 bases. V lost 7 bases to trimming and J lost 1 base; unmatched junction nucleotides: 9. From germline, CDR1 is MDHEN and CDR2 SYDVKM. There are 15 residues in the CDR3. In DNA form, the CDR3 reads TGTGCCAGCATTGACCGGGACAGGTTTTCCTACGAGCAGTACTTC. It yields the protein CASIDRDRFSYEQYF.

This chain joins TRBV6-6 and TRBJ1-2; 8 bases are shared with TRBD1. The CDR3 is made up of 15 amino acids. The germline gives CDR1 MNHNY, CDR2 SVGAGI (reference sequence). V lost 5 bases, J lost 5 bases, and 10 bases stayed unmatched. The CDR3 loop is CASSQSPWTGYGYTF. CDR3 nucleotides: TGTGCCAGCAGTCAATCCCCTTGGACAGGGTATGGCTACACCTTC.

The chain employs TRBV20-1 and TRBJ1-2; a weak D match, TRBD1 (5 bases). Germline V gene sequence: CDR1 DFQATT, CDR2 SNEGSKA (reference sequence). V was trimmed by 6 bases and J by 8 bases, leaving 10 bases between them. The length of the CDR3 is 10 residues. The CDR3, as DNA: TGCAGTGCCGTCGGGGGGGGCTACACCTTC. It translates to CSAVGGGYTF.

This clone was recorded a few times. The chain uses TRBV7-2 and TRBJ2-1, with 7 positions matching TRBD2. Germline assignment: CDR1 SGHTA and CDR2 FQGNSA. The V segment lost 2 bases and the J segment 3 bases; nucleotides outside the gene matches: 7. CDR3 length equals 16 residues. CDR3 sequence reads: CASSLLAATVYNEQFF. In nucleotides, the CDR3 is TGTGCCAGCAGCTTACTAGCGGCAACAGTCTACAATGAGCAGTTCTTC. Drawing the rest from reference TRBV7-2 and TRBJ2-1, the complete variable domain is GAGVSQSPSNKVTEKGKDVELRCDPISGHTALYWYRQSLGQGLEFLIYFQGNSAPDKSGLPSDRFSAERTGGSVSTLTIQRTQQEDSAVYLCASSLLAATVYNEQFFGPGTRLTVL.

J is TRBJ2-3 and V is TRBV7-9; D perhaps matches TRBD2 (5 bases). CDR1 is SEHNR and CDR2 is FQNEAQ in the germline V gene (reference sequence). Trimming removed 5 bases at V and 0 bases at J, with 12 bases between. The CDR3 covers 15 residues. CDR3 nucleotides: TGTGCCAGCAGCCCCAGCGGATTTAGCACAGATACGCAGTATTTT. Its protein is CASSPSGFSTDTQYF.

The V and J genes are TRBV27 and TRBJ2-7; perhaps TRBD1 as D (6 bases). The CDR3 contains 15 residues. Trimming left V 5 bases short and J 3 bases short, with 17 bases between. Germline assignment: CDR1 MNHEY and CDR2 SMNVEV (reference sequence). This chain's CDR3 is CASSAWTDLLYEQYF. CDR3 in DNA: TGTGCCAGCAGTGCCTGGACAGACCTACTCTACGAGCAGTACTTC.

This chain links TRBV30 with TRBJ1-5, with TRBD1 matching over 10 bases. The CDR3 consists of 15 residues. The junction had 6 bases not matched to a gene; V was cut back by 0 bases and J by 7 bases. Germline assignment: CDR1 GTSNPN and CDR2 SVGIG (reference sequence). Written as DNA, the CDR3 is TGTGCCTGGAGTGTACAGACAGGGGGCCGCCAGCCCCAGCATTTT. This gives the protein CAWSVQTGGRQPQHF.

This clone was observed a handful of times. This chain connects TRBV2 to TRBJ2-1, with TRBD2 matching 10 bases. Germline values: CDR1 SNHLY, CDR2 FYNNEI. V shed 7 bases and J 7 bases; nucleotides not matched to a gene: 4. The CDR3 contains 13 residues. The CDR3 loop is CASTSGSQNEQFF. For the CDR3, the DNA is TGTGCCAGCACTAGCGGGAGTCAGAATGAGCAGTTCTTC.

V gene TRBV10-3 combines with J gene TRBJ2-7; TRBD2 is a possible D gene (6 bases). There are 11 residues in the CDR3. Germline V gene sequence: CDR1 ENHRY, CDR2 SYGVKD. V dropped 7 bases and J dropped 3 bases, with 7 bases sitting between them. This CDR3 reads CAIMEGYEQYF. The CDR3 bases are TGTGCCATCATGGAGGGCTACGAGCAGTACTTC.

This chain joins TRBV15 and TRBJ2-3; weak D call: TRBD2 (5 bases). This CDR3 is built from 16 residues. Germline CDR1 and CDR2: LNHNV and YYDKDF (reference sequence). Trimming took 2 bases from V and 1 from J, leaving 13 bases between them. Here the CDR3 DNA reads TGTGCCACCAGCAGACGTGAAAAGAGGGGCACAGATACGCAGTATTTT. As protein: CATSRREKRGTDTQYF. The full variable domain, with the rest looked up from reference TRBV15 and TRBJ2-3, is DAMVIQNPRYQVTQFGKPVTLSCSQTLNHNVMYWYQQKSSQAPKLLFHYYDKDFNNEADTPDNFQSRRPNTSFCFLDIRSPGLGDTAMYLCATSRREKRGTDTQYFGPGTRLTVL.

This chain connects TRBV5-4 to TRBJ1-5; the D is unclear. Germline CDR1 SGHNT, CDR2 YYREEE (reference sequence). The CDR3 covers 12 residues. Trimming shortened V by 4 bases and J by 3 bases, and 5 bases separated the two germline ends. This chain's CDR3 is CASSRDNQPQHF. In DNA form, the CDR3 reads TGTGCCAGCAGCCGGGACAATCAGCCCCAGCATTTT.

The chain combines TRBV7-2 with TRBJ2-3; 8 bases map to TRBD2. Trimming took 3 bases from V and 6 from J; bases not matched to a gene: 5. Looked up from germline, CDR1 is SGHTA and CDR2 is FQGNSA. This CDR3 is 14 amino acids long. The CDR3 sequence is CASSLGLVADTQYF. CDR3 bases: TGTGCCAGCAGCTTGGGACTAGTAGCTGATACGCAGTATTTT.

This clone was seen a handful of times. This chain connects TRBV6-5 to TRBJ2-4; 7 bases are shared with TRBD2. In germline, CDR1 is MNHEY, CDR2 SVGAGI. The CDR3 runs 15 residues. Trimming at V came to 2 bases and at J to 3 bases, leaving 4 bases not matched to a gene. The CDR3 is CASSYQRGGKNIQYF. The DNA for the CDR3 is TGTGCCAGCAGTTACCAGCGGGGTGGCAAAAACATTCAGTACTTC.

The chain joins TRBV7-2 to TRBJ2-7; TRBD2 matches 13 bases. CDR1 and CDR2 from the germline V gene are SGHTA and FQGNSA. The junction had 10 bases not matched to a gene; V was cut back by 5 bases and J by 9 bases. CDR3 length equals 15 residues. Written as DNA, the CDR3 is TGTGCCAGCAGCCGAGGGACTAGCGGGATCCAGAGGCAGTACTTC. The encoded protein is CASSRGTSGIQRQYF.

This clone was observed a handful of times. The chain combines TRBV28 with TRBJ2-7; weak D call: TRBD2 (5 bases). The V gene lost 10 bases and the J gene lost 3 bases, with 16 bases spanning the gap. Looked up from germline, CDR1 is MDHEN and CDR2 is SYDVKM. The CDR3 has 13 residues. The CDR3 nucleotides read TGTGCCACGCGCCTAGGGAGAGACTACGAGCAGTACTTC. Protein product: CATRLGRDYEQYF.